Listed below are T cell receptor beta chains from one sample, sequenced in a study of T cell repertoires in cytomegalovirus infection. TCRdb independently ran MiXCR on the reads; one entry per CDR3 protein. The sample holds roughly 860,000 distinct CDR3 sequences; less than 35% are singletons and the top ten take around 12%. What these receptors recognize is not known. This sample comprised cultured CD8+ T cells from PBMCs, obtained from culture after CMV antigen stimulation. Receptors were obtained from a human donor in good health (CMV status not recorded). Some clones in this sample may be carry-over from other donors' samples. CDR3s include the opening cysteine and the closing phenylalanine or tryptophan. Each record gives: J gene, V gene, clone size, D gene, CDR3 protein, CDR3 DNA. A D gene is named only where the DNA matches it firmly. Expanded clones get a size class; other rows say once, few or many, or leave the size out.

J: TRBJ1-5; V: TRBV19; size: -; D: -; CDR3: CASSWDTNQPQHF; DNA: TGTGCCAGTAGTTGGGACACCAATCAGCCCCAGCATTTT
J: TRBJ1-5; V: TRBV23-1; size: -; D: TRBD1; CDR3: CASSQPGQDSNQPQHF; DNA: TGCGCCAGCAGTCAACCGGGACAGGATAGCAATCAGCCCCAGCATTTT
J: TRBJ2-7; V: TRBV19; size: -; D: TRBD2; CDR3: CVSSIAAGRVYEQYF; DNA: TGTGTCAGTAGTATTGCGGCGGGGAGGGTCTACGAGCAGTACTTC
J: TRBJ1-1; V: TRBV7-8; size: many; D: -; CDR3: CASSSVDRDMNTEAFF; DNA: TGTGCCAGCAGCTCGGTAGATAGGGACATGAACACTGAAGCTTTCTTT
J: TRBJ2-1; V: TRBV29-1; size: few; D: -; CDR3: CSVDPSAIDNEQFF; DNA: TGCAGCGTTGATCCATCTGCCATAGACAATGAGCAGTTCTTC
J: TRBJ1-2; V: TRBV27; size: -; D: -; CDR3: CASRSARGYGYTF; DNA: TGTGCCAGCAGATCCGCTCGGGGCTATGGCTACACCTTC
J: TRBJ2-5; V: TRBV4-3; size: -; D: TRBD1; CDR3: CASSQATTGGQETQYF; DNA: TGCGCCAGCAGCCAAGCAACCACAGGGGGGCAAGAGACCCAGTACTTC
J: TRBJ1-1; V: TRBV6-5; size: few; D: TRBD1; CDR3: CASSAPGQDFLNTEAFF; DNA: TGTGCCAGCAGTGCCCCGGGACAGGACTTCCTGAACACTGAAGCTTTCTTT
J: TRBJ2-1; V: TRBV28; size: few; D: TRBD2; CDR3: CASSLKAGGILGNEQFF; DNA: TGTGCCAGCAGTTTAAAGGCGGGGGGCATTCTAGGGAATGAGCAGTTCTTC
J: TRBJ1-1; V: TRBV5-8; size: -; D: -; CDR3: CASSHWKARVETEAFF; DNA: TGTGCCAGCAGCCACTGGAAGGCCAGGGTCGAAACTGAAGCTTTCTTT
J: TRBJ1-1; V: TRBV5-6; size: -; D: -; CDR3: CASSLGGHPSTEAFF; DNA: TGTGCCAGCAGCTTGGGGGGACACCCCTCGACTGAAGCTTTCTTT
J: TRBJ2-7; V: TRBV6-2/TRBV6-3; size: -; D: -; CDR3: CASSYPSKIDEQYF; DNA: TGTGCCAGCAGTTACCCAAGTAAGATCGACGAGCAGTACTTC
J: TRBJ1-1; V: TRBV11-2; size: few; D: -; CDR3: CASRPVWTDTEAFF; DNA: TGTGCCAGCAGGCCCGTCTGGACGGACACTGAAGCTTTCTTT
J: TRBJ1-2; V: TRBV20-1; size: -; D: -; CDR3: CSARDPGRRSNYGYTF; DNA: TGCAGTGCTAGAGATCCAGGACGGAGATCTAACTATGGCTACACCTTC
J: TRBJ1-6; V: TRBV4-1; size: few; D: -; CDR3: CASSQKLFDNSPLHF; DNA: TGCGCCAGCAGCCAGAAGCTTTTTGATAATTCACCCCTCCACTTT
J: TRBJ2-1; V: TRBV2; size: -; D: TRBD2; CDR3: CASSEGLAGNNEQFF; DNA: TGTGCCAGCAGTGAAGGGCTAGCGGGGAACAATGAGCAGTTCTTC
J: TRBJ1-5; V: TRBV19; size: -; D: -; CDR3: CASSSGPWPQHF; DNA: TGTGCCAGTAGTTCAGGTCCGTGGCCCCAGCATTTT
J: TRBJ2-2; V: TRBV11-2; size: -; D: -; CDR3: CASSSWTENTGELFF; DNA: TGTGCCAGCAGTTCCTGGACGGAAAACACCGGGGAGCTGTTTTTT
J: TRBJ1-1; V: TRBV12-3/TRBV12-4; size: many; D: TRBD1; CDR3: CASTFTTGDMRGGDMNTEAFF; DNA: TGTGCCAGCACCTTCACGACAGGGGACATGAGGGGGGGTGACATGAACACTGAAGCTTTCTTT
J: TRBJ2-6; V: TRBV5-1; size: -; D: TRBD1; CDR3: CASSRDRGGANVLTF; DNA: TGCGCCAGCAGCCGTGACAGGGGTGGGGCCAACGTCCTGACTTTC
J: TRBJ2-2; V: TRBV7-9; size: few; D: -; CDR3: CASSLSPGHTNTGELFF; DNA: TGTGCCAGCAGCCTGTCCCCGGGACACACGAACACCGGGGAGCTGTTTTTT
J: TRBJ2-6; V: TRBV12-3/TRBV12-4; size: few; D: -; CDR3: CASGRSSGANVLTF; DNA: TGTGCCAGCGGCAGGAGCTCTGGGGCCAACGTCCTGACTTTC
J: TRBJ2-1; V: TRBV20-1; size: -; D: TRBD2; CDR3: CSAPGGGGNEQFF; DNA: TGCAGTGCCCCCGGGGGGGGAGGTAATGAGCAGTTCTTC
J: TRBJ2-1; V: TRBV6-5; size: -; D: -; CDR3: CASSPDSGITYNEQFF; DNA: TGTGCCAGCAGTCCGGACAGCGGGATAACCTACAATGAGCAGTTCTTC
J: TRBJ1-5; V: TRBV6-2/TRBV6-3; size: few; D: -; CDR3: CASGDSNQPQHF; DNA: TGTGCCAGCGGTGATAGCAATCAGCCCCAGCATTTT
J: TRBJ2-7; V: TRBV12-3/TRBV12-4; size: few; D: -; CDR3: CASGTSSYEQYF; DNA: TGTGCCAGTGGGACTTCCTCCTACGAGCAGTACTTC
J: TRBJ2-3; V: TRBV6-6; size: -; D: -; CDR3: CASKEGYTDTQYF; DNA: TGTGCCAGCAAGGAGGGATACACAGATACGCAGTATTTT
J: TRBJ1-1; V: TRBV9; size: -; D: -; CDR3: CASSVVPDLNTEAFF; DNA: TGTGCCAGCAGCGTAGTCCCAGACCTTAACACTGAAGCTTTCTTT
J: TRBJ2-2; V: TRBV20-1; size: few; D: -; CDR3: CSASGTTSGGELFF; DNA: TGCAGTGCTTCCGGGACCACCTCCGGCGGGGAGCTGTTTTTT
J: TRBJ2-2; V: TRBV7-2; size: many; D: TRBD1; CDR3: CASSWDRGLETGELFF; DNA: TGTGCCAGCAGCTGGGACAGGGGGCTGGAAACCGGGGAGCTGTTTTTT
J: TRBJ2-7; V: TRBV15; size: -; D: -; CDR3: CATSREGARLGGPYEQYF; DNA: TGTGCCACCAGCAGAGAAGGGGCCCGTTTGGGGGGCCCTTACGAGCAGTACTTC
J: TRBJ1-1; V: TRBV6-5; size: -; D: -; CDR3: CASSYSEGMNTEAFF; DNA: TGTGCCAGCAGTTACTCAGAGGGGATGAACACTGAAGCTTTCTTT
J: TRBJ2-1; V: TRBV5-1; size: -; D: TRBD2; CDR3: CASSLRSSGGAYNEQFF; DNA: TGCGCCAGCAGCTTGCGGTCTAGCGGGGGAGCCTACAATGAGCAGTTCTTC
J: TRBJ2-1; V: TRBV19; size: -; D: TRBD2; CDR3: CASSLLSGGSSYNEQFF; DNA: TGTGCCAGTAGTCTTCTTAGCGGGGGGAGCTCCTACAATGAGCAGTTCTTC
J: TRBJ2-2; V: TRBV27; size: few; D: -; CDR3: CASKPGLPTGELFF; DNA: TGTGCCAGCAAACCGGGACTTCCCACCGGGGAGCTGTTTTTT
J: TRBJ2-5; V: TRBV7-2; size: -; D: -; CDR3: CASSLAQAQYF; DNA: TGTGCCAGCAGCTTAGCCCAAGCCCAGTACTTC
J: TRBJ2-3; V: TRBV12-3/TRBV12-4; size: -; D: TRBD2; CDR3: CASSPGTSGLTDTQYF; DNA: TGTGCCAGCAGTCCGGGGACTAGCGGGCTCACAGATACGCAGTATTTT
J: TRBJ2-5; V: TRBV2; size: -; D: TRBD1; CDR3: CASSEAWGTGEMQETQYF; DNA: TGTGCCAGCAGTGAAGCGTGGGGGACAGGGGAAATGCAAGAGACCCAGTACTTC
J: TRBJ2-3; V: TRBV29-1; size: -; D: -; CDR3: CSALGGYTDTQYF; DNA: TGCAGCGCCCTGGGTGGATACACAGATACGCAGTATTTT
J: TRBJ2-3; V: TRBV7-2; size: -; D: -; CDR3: CASSLEGRANTQYF; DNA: TGTGCCAGCAGTCTTGAGGGGCGGGCAAATACGCAGTATTTT
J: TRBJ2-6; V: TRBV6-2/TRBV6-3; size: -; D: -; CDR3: CASSYSIAVSGANVLTF; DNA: TGTGCCAGCAGTTACTCGATCGCAGTCTCTGGGGCCAACGTCCTGACTTTC
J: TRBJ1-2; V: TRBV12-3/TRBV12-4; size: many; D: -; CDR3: CASSFGRYGYTF; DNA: TGTGCCAGCAGTTTTGGACGATATGGCTACACCTTC
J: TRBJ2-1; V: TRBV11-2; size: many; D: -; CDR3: CASGDGNSAYNEQFF; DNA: TGTGCCAGCGGAGATGGGAATAGCGCCTACAATGAGCAGTTCTTC
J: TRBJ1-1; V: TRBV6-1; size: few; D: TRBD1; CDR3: CASSELLAGGRQDTEAFF; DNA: TGTGCCAGCAGTGAATTATTGGCAGGGGGGAGGCAAGACACTGAAGCTTTCTTT
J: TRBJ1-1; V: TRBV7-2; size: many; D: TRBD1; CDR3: CASSSPWDRVTLTEAFF; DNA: TGTGCCAGCAGCTCACCATGGGACAGGGTAACGTTAACTGAAGCTTTCTTT
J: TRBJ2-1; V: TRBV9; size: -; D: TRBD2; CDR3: CASSVPSGSAPSSYNEQFF; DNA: TGTGCCAGCAGCGTACCCAGCGGGAGTGCCCCGAGCTCCTACAATGAGCAGTTCTTC
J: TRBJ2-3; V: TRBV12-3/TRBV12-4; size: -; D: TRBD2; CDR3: CASSFVVPDIAIAGSTDAQYF; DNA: TGTGCCAGCAGTTTTGTGGTACCCGATATAGCCATAGCGGGGAGCACAGATGCGCAGTATTTT
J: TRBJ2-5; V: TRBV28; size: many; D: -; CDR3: CASIRRRVGETQYF; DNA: TGTGCCAGCATCCGGAGGAGGGTTGGAGAGACCCAGTACTTC
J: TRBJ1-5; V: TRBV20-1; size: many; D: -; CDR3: CSARVLTKQPQHF; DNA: TGCAGTGCTAGAGTACTTACCAAGCAGCCCCAGCATTTT
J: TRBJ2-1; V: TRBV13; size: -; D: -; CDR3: CASSALPYEQFF; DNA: TGTGCCAGCAGCGCACTACCCTACGAGCAGTTCTTC
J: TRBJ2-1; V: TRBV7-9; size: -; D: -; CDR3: CASSLSWAGKIEQFF; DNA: TGTGCCAGCAGCTTATCATGGGCGGGGAAGATAGAGCAGTTCTTC
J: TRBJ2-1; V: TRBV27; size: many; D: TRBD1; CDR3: CASSPGQGGPNEQFF; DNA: TGTGCCAGCAGTCCTGGACAGGGTGGCCCCAATGAGCAGTTCTTC
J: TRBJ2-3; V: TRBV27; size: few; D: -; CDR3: CASSLYVGADTQYF; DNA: TGTGCCAGCAGTTTATATGTAGGAGCAGATACGCAGTATTTT
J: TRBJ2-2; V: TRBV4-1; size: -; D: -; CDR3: CASSQAIYATGELFF; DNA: TGTGCCAGCAGCCAAGCGATTTATGCCACCGGGGAGCTGTTTTTT
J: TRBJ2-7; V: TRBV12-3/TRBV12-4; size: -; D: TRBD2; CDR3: CASSLGRGITYEQYF; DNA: TGTGCCAGCAGCCTAGGGCGGGGGATTACCTACGAGCAGTACTTC
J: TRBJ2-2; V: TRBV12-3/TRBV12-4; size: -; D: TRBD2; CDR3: CASSFWLAGDTGELFF; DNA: TGTGCCAGCAGTTTCTGGCTAGCGGGAGACACCGGGGAGCTGTTTTTT
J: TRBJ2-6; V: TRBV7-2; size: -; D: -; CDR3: CASSRKSSGANVLTF; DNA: TGTGCCAGCAGCCGAAAATCCTCTGGGGCCAACGTCCTGACTTTC
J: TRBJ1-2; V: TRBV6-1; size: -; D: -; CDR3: CASSEGQQGRYGYTF; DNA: TGTGCCAGCAGTGAAGGGCAACAGGGCCGATATGGCTACACCTTC